This T cell receptor (beta chain) was documented in a study of blood T cell repertoires in COVID-19. Across the whole study: The origin of the acute and convalescent COVID-19 samples was the United States, Italy and Spain. The analysed material was cDNA or gDNA that came from T cells, B-cell-depleted T cells, or PBMCs.

Per the original methods: Reference gene primer amplification in the assay estimated nucleated cell counts. Repertoires were generated with immunoSEQ multiplex PCR, while TCRdb's copy carries only in-frame clones and drops some. D and trimming were read from the DNA, whereas the V and J calls and clone size are those reported in that table. The sample includes approximately 24,000 clones, approximately 86% of them seen just once. CDR1 and CDR2 from the germline V gene are LGHNA and YSLEER. The CDR3 has 18 amino acids. Trimming removed 4 bases from V and 1 base from J, with 17 bases in between. The clonotype originates from a man between 65 and 79 years old with acute or convalescent COVID-19. The sequencing input was peripheral blood. The V call is TRBV4-3, the J call TRBJ2-6; D is possibly TRBD1 (6 bases). This CDR3 reads CASSLATGIGSGANVLTF. The CDR3 region has the DNA TGCGCCAGCAGCCTTGCAACAGGGATAGGGTCTGGGGCCAACGTCCTGACTTTC.